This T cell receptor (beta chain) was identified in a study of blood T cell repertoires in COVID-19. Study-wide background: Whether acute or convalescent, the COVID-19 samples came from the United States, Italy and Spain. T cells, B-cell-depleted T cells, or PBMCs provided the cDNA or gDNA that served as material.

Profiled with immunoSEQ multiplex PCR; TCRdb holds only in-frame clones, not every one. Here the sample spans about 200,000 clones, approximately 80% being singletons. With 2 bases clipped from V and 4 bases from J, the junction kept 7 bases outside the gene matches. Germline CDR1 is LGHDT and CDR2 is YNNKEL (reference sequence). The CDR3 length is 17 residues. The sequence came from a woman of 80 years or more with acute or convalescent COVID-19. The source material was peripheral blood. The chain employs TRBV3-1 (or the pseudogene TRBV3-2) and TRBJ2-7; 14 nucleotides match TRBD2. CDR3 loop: CASSQPGTSGSWYEQYF. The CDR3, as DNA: TGTGCCAGCAGCCAACCTGGGACTAGCGGGAGTTGGTACGAGCAGTACTTC.